These 3 T cell receptor beta chains originate from one sample sequenced in a study of blood T cell repertoires in COVID-19. Using immunoSEQ multiplex PCR, the repertoire was profiled, and TCRdb retains in-frame clones only, with some absent. The sample consists of about 140,000 clones, approximately 85% of them appearing once. The sample taken for sequencing was peripheral blood. The origin of the receptors is a man aged 50 or older with acute or convalescent COVID-19.

V is TRBV11-2 and J is TRBJ1-6, with D unresolved. Germline V CDR1 and CDR2: SGHAT, FQNNGV. Trimming cost V 2 bases and J 8 bases, with 4 bases left between them. This CDR3 has 12 amino acids. The CDR3 coding sequence is TGTGCCAGCAGCTTAACGGATTCACCCCTCCACTTT. This gives the protein CASSLTDSPLHF.

Details on this clone: This sample includes further DNA sequences coding for the same CDR3. This chain uses TRBV25-1 with TRBJ1-5; D ambiguous. The germline V and J ends were trimmed by 9 bases and 3 bases, with 9 bases remaining between them. Germline V gives CDR1 MGHDK, CDR2 SYGVNS. The CDR3 has 12 amino acids. The CDR3 DNA reads as TGTGCCAGTAACAGAGACAATCAGCCCCAGCATTTT. Translated: CASNRDNQPQHF. Full variable domain (missing parts from reference TRBV25-1 and TRBJ1-5): EADIYQTPRYLVIGTGKKITLECSQTMGHDKMYWYQQDPGMELHLIHYSYGVNSTEKGDLSSESTVSRIRTEHFPLTLESARPSHTSQYLCASNRDNQPQHFGDGTRLSIL.

The chain links TRBV7-9 to TRBJ1-3; D is unclear. Germline-derived CDR1 and CDR2 are SEHNR and FQNEAQ (reference sequence). The length of the CDR3 is 16 residues. The V gene lost 3 bases and the J gene lost 4 bases, with 16 bases spanning the gap. The DNA for the CDR3 is TGTGCCAGCAGCTTTATCAGCAGGTCCTCCGGAAACACCATATATTTT. Translation gives CASSFISRSSGNTIYF. Combining the CDR3 with reference TRBV7-9 and TRBJ1-3 gives the whole variable domain DTGVSQNPRHKITKRGQNVTFRCDPISEHNRLYWYRQTLGQGPEFLTYFQNEAQLEKSRLLSDRFSAERPKGSFSTLEIQRTEQGDSAMYLCASSFISRSSGNTIYFGEGSWLTVV.